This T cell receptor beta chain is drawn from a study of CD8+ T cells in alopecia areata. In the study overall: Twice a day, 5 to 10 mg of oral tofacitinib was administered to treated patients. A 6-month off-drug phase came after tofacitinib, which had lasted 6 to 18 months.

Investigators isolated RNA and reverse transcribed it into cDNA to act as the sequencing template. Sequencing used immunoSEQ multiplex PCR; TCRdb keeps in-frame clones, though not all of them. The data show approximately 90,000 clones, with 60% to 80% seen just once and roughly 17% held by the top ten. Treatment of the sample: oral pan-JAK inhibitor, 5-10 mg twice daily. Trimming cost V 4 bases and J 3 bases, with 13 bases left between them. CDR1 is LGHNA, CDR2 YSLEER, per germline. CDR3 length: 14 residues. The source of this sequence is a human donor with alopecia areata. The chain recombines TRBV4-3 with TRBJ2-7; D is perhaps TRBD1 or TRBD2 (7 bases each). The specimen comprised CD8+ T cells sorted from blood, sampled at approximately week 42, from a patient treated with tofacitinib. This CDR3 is CASSPDRDYYEQYF. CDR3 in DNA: TGCGCCAGCAGCCCCGACAGGGACTACTACGAGCAGTACTTC.